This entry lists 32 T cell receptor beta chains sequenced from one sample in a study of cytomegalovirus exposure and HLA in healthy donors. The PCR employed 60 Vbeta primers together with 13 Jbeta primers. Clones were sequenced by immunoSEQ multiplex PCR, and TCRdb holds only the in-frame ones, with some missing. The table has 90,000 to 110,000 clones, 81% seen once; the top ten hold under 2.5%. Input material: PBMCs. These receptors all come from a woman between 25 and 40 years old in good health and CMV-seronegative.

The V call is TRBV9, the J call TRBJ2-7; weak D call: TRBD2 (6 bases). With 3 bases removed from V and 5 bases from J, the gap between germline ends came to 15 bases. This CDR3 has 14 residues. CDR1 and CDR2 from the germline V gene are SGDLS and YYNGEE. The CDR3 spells CASSEGGREDEQYF. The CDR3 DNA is TGTGCCAGCAGCGAGGGTGGCAGGGAGGACGAGCAGTACTTC.

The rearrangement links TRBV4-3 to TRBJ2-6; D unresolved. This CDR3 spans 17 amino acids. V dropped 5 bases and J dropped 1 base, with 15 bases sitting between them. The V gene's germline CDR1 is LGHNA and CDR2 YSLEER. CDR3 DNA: TGCGCCAGCAGCGAGGCTTACTCCAGTTCTGGGGCCAACGTCCTGACTTTC. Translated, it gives CASSEAYSSSGANVLTF.

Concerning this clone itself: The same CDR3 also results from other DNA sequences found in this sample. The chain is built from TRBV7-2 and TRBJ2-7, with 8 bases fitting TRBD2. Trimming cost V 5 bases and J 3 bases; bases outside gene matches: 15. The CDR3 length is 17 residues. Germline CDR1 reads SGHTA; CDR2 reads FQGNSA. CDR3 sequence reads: CASSTRSRGSGSYEQYF. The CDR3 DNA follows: TGTGCCAGCAGCACACGTTCAAGGGGGAGCGGGAGCTACGAGCAGTACTTC.

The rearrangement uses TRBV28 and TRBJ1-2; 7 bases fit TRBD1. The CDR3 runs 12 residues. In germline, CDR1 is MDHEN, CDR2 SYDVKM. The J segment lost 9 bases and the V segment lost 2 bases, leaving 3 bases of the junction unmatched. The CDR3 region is CASSLKGASYTF. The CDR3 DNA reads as TGTGCCAGCAGTTTAAAGGGGGCTAGCTACACCTTC.

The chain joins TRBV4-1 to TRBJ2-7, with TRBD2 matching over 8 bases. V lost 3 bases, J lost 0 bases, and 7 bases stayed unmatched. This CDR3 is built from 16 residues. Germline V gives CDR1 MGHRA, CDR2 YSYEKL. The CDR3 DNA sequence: TGCGCCAGCAGCCACAACCACGGGACTAGCTCCTACGAGCAGTACTTC. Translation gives CASSHNHGTSSYEQYF.

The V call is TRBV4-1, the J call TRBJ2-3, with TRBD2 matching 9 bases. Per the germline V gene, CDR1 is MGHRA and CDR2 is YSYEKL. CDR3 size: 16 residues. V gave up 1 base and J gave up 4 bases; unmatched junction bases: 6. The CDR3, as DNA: TGCGCCAGCAGCCAAGTTCCCGCGGGAGGGCCAGATACGCAGTATTTT. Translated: CASSQVPAGGPDTQYF.

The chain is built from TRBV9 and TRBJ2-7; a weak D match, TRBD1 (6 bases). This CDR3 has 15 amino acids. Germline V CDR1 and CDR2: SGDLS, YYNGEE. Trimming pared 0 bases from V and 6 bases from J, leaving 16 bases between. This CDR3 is CASSVGGQRGGEQYF. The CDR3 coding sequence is TGTGCCAGCAGCGTAGGCGGCCAAAGAGGGGGCGAGCAGTACTTC.

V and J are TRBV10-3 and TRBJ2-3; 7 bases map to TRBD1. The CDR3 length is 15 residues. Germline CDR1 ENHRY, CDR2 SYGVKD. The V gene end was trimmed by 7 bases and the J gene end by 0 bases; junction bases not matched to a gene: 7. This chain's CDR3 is CAIKGASSSTDTQYF. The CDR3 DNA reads TGTGCCATCAAGGGGGCTAGCAGTAGCACAGATACGCAGTATTTT.

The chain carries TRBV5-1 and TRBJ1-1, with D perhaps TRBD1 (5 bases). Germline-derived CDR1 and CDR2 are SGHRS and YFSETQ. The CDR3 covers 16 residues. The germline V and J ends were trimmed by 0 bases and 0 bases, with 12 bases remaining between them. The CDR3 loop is CASSLAREGMNTEAFF. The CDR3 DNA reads TGCGCCAGCAGCTTGGCCAGGGAGGGTATGAACACTGAAGCTTTCTTT. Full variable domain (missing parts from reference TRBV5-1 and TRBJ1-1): KAGVTQTPRYLIKTRGQQVTLSCSPISGHRSVSWYQQTPGQGLQFLFEYFSETQRNKGNFPGRFSGRQFSNSRSEMNVSTLELGDSALYLCASSLAREGMNTEAFFGQGTRLTVV.

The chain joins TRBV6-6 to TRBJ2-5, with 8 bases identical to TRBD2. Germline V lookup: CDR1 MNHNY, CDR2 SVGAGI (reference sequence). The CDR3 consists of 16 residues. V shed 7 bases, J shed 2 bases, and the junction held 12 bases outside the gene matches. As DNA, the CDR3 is TGTGCCAGCACCCGAGGGGGTAGCGGGGAACAAGAGACCCAGTACTTC. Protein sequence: CASTRGGSGEQETQYF.

The CDR3 DNA sequence: TGCGCCAGCAGCTTGGAGGTGCGGGATGAGCAGTTCTTC. It codes for CASSLEVRDEQFF. This chain links TRBV5-1 with TRBJ2-1, with D perhaps matching TRBD2 (5 bases). Germline CDR1 SGHRS, CDR2 YFSETQ. With 0 bases removed from V and 8 bases from J, the gap between germline ends came to 9 bases. The CDR3 spans 13 residues.

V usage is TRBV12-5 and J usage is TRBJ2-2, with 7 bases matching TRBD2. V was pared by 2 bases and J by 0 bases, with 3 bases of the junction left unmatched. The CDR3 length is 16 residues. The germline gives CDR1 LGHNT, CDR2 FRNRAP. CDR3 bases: TGTGCTAGTGGTTTGTCGGGACTAACGAACACCGGGGAGCTGTTTTTT. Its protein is CASGLSGLTNTGELFF.

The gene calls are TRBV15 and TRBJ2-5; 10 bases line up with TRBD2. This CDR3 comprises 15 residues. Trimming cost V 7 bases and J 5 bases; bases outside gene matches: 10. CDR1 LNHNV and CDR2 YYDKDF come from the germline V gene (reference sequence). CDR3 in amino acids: CATKGPSGRVETQYF. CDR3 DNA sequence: TGTGCCACCAAGGGCCCAAGCGGGAGGGTTGAGACCCAGTACTTC. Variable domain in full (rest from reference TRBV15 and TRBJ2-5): DAMVIQNPRYQVTQFGKPVTLSCSQTLNHNVMYWYQQKSSQAPKLLFHYYDKDFNNEADTPDNFQSRRPNTSFCFLDIRSPGLGDTAMYLCATKGPSGRVETQYFGPGTRLLVL.

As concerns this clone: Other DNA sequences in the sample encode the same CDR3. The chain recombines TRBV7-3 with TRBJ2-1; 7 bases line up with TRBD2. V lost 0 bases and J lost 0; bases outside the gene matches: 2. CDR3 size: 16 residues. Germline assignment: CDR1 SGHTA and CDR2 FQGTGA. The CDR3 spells CASSLTGGSSYNEQFF. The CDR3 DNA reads TGTGCCAGCAGCTTAACCGGCGGGAGCTCCTACAATGAGCAGTTCTTC.

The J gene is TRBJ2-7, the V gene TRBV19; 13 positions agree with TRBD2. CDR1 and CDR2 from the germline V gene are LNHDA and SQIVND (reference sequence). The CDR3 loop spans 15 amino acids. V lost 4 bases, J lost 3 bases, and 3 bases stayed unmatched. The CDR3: CASSNGTSGIYEQYF. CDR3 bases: TGTGCCAGTAGTAACGGGACTAGCGGGATCTACGAGCAGTACTTC.

CDR3 DNA: TGCGCCAGCAGCCGAGACGTTCCCAGCGGGTATAGCACAGATACGCAGTATTTT. This encodes CASSRDVPSGYSTDTQYF. The J gene is TRBJ2-3, the V gene TRBV4-1; a possible D gene is TRBD2 (6 bases). CDR3 size: 18 residues. Germline V lookup: CDR1 MGHRA, CDR2 YSYEKL. V shed 4 bases and J shed 0 bases, with 20 bases lying between them.

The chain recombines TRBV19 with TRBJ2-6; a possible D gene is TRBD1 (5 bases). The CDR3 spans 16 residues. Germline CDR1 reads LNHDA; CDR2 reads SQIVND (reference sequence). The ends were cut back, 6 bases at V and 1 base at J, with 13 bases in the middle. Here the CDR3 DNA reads TGTGCCAGTAGAAGGACACTAATTTCTGGGGCCAACGTCCTGACTTTC. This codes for CASRRTLISGANVLTF.

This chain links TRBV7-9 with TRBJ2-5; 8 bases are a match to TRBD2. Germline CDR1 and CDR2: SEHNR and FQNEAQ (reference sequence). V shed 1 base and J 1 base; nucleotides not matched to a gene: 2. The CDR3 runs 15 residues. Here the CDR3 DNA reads TGTGCCAGCAGCTTAGGGCTAGCGGGCCAAGAGACCCAGTACTTC. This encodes CASSLGLAGQETQYF.

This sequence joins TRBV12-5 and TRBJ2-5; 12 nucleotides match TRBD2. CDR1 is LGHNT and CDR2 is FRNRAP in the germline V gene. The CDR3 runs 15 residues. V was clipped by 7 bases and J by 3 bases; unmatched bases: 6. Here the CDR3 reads CASAYRTSGKETQYF. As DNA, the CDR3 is TGTGCTAGTGCTTATAGGACTAGCGGGAAAGAGACCCAGTACTTC.

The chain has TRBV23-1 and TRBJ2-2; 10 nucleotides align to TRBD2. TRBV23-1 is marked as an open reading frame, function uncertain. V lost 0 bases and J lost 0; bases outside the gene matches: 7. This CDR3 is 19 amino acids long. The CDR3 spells CASSQSIRAGGPNTGELFF. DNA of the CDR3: TGCGCCAGCAGTCAATCGATTAGAGCGGGAGGGCCGAACACCGGGGAGCTGTTTTTT.

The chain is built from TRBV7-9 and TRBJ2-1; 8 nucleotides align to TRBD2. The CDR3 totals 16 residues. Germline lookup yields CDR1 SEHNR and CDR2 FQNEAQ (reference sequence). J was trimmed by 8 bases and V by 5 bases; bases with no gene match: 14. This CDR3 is CASSPARGGPVDEQFF. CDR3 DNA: TGTGCCAGCAGCCCCGCCCGGGGGGGGCCGGTAGATGAGCAGTTCTTC.

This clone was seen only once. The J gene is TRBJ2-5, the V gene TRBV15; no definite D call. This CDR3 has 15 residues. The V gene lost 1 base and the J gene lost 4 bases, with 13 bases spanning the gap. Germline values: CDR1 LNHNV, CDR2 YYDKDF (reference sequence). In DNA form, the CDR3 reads TGTGCCACCAGCAGAGTCGTGGTAGTTGGAGAGACCCAGTACTTC. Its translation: CATSRVVVVGETQYF.

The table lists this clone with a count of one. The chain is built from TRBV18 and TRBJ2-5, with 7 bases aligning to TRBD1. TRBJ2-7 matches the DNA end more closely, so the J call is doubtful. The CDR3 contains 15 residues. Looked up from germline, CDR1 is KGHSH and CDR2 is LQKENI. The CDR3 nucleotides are TGTGCCAGCTCACCGTCCGGGACAGATGGTTACGAGCAGTACTTC. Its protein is CASSPSGTDGYEQYF.

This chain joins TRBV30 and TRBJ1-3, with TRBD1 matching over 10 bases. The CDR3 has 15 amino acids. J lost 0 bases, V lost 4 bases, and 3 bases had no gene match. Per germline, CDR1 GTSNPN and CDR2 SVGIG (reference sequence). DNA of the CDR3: TGTGCCTGGAACCGGGACAGGGGCTCTGGAAACACCATATATTTT. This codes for CAWNRDRGSGNTIYF.

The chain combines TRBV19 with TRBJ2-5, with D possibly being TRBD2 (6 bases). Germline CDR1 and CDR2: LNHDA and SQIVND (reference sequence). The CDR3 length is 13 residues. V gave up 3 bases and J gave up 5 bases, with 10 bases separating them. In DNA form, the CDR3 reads TGTGCCAGTAGTATCGGGAGCCTGGAGACCCAGTACTTC. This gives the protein CASSIGSLETQYF. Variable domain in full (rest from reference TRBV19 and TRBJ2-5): DGGITQSPKYLFRKEGQNVTLSCEQNLNHDAMYWYRQDPGQGLRLIYYSQIVNDFQKGDIAEGYSVSREKKESFPLTVTSAQKNPTAFYLCASSIGSLETQYFGPGTRLLVL.

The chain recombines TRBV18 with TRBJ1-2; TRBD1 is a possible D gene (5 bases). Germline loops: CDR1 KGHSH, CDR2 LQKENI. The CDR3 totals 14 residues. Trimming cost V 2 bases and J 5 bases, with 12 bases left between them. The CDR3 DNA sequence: TGTGCCAGCTCACCAACGAGACAGCAGTATGGCTACACCTTC. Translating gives CASSPTRQQYGYTF.

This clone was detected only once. The CDR3 here is CSVEPGTSGENIQYF. CDR3 in DNA: TGCAGCGTTGAACCTGGGACTAGTGGAGAAAACATTCAGTACTTC. This chain uses TRBV29-1 with TRBJ2-4; 8 bases match TRBD2. The V segment lost 2 bases and the J segment 5 bases; nucleotides outside the gene matches: 8. Germline V lookup: CDR1 SQVTM, CDR2 ANQGSEA. The CDR3 contains 15 residues.

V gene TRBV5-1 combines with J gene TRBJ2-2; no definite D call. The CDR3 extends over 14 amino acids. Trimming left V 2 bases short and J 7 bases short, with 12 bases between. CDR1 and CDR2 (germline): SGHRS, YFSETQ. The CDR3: CASSLVLEFGELFF. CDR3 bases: TGCGCCAGCAGCTTAGTCCTAGAGTTCGGGGAGCTGTTTTTT.

In nucleotides, the CDR3 is TGTGCCAGCAGCCGGGCCAGGGTCAGCGAGCAGTACTTC. Translating gives CASSRARVSEQYF. The chain carries TRBV7-9 and TRBJ2-7; possible D gene TRBD1, 5 bases. CDR3 size: 13 residues. Per the germline V gene, CDR1 is SEHNR and CDR2 is FQNEAQ (reference sequence). Between the trimmed V and J ends, which lost 5 bases and 6 bases, there was a span of 14 bases.

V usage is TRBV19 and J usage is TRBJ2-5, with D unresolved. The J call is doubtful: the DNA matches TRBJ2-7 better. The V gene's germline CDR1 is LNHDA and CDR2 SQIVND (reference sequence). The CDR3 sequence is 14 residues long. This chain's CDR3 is CASSASSATYEQYF. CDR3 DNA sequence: TGTGCCAGTAGTGCATCAAGTGCTACCTACGAGCAGTACTTC.

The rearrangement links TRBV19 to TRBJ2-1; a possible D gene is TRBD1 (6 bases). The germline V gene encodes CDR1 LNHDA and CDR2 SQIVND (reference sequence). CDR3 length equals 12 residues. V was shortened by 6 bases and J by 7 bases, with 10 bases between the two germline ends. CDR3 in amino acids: CASRQGRNEQFF. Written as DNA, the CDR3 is TGTGCCAGTAGGCAGGGGCGGAATGAGCAGTTCTTC.

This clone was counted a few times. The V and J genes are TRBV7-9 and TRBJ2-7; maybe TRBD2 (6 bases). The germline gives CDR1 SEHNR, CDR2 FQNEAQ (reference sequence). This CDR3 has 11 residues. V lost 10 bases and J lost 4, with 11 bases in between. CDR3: CATGSSYEQYF. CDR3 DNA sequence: TGTGCCACCGGGAGTTCTTACGAGCAGTACTTC. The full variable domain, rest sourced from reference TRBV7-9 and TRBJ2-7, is DTGVSQNPRHKITKRGQNVTFRCDPISEHNRLYWYRQTLGQGPEFLTYFQNEAQLEKSRLLSDRFSAERPKGSFSTLEIQRTEQGDSAMYLCATGSSYEQYFGPGTRLTVT.